This T cell receptor beta chain is from a study of shared T cell receptors in the human thymus. Trimming removed 8 bases from V and 4 bases from J, with 14 bases in between. The CDR3 has 13 residues. Looked up from germline, CDR1 is SNHLY and CDR2 is FYNNEI. Libraries were prepared by immunoSEQ multiplex PCR; TCRdb keeps only in-frame clonotypes and omits some of them. The sample yields some 700,000 clones, roughly 88% seen once. The data were also submitted as part of a second study, on human thymus T cells. From that report: The source of the thymus tissue was resections taken during corrective heart surgery. Thymic and blood repertoires seemed to show skewed V and J gene use. Among unrelated individuals, related research reported thymic repertoires that overlapped highly.

This chain links TRBV2 with TRBJ1-1; D is unclear. The clonotype was recovered from a girl under three years old with a congenital heart defect. Material for sequencing was thymocytes. The CDR3 is CASRRRRSTEAFF. CDR3 coding DNA: TGTGCCAGCCGACGGCGGAGATCCACTGAAGCTTTCTTT.